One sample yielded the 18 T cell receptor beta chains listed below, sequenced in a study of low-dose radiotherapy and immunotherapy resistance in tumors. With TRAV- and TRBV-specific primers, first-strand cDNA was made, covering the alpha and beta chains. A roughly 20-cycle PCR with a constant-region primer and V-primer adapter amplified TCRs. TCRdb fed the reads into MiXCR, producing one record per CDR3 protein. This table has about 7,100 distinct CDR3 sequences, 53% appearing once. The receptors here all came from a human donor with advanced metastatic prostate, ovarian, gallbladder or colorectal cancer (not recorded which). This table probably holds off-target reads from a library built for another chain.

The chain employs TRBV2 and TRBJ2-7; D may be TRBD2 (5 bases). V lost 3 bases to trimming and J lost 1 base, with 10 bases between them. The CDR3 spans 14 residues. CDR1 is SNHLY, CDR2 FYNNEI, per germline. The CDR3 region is CASSDPGTSYEQYF. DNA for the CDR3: TGTGCCAGCAGTGATCCGGGAACTTCCTACGAGCAGTACTTC.

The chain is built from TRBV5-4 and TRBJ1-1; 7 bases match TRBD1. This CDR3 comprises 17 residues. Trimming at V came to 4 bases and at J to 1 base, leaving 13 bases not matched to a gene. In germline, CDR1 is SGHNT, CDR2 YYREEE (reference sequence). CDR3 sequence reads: CASSDPRQGLWNTEAFF. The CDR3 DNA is TGTGCCAGCAGCGACCCCCGACAGGGACTGTGGAACACTGAAGCTTTCTTT. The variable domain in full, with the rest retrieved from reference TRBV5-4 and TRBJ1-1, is ETGVTQSPTHLIKTRGQQVTLRCSSQSGHNTVSWYQQALGQGPQFIFQYYREEENGRGNFPPRFSGLQFPNYSSELNVNALELDDSALYLCASSDPRQGLWNTEAFFGQGTRLTVV.

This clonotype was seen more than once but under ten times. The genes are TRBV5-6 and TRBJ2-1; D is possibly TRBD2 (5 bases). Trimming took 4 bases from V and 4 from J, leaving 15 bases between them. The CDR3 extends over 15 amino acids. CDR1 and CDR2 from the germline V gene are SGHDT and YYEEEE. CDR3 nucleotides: TGTGCCAGCAGCCCTCCGATACGGGGTTACAATGAGCAGTTCTTC. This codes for CASSPPIRGYNEQFF.

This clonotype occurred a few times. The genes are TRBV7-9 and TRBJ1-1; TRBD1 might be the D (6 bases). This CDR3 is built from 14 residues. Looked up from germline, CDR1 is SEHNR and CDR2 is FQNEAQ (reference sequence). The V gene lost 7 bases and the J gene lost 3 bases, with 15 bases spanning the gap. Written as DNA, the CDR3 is TGTGCCAGCAAGCTTAGTGGGGGCCACACTGAAGCTTTCTTT. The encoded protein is CASKLSGGHTEAFF.

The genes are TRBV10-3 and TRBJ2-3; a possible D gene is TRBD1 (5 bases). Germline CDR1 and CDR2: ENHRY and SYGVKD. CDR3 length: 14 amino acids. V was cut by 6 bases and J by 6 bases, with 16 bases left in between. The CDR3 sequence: CAISPRVAHDTQYF. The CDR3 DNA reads TGTGCCATCAGCCCCAGGGTTGCACATGATACGCAGTATTTT.

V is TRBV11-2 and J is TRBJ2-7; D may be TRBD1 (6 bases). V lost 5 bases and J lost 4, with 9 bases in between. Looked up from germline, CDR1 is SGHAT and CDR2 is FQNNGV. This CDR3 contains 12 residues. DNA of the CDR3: TGTGCCAGCAGCCCCGACAGGTACGAGCAGTACTTC. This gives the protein CASSPDRYEQYF.

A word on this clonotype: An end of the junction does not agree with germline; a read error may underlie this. The CDR3 nucleotides are TGTGCCAGCGGCTTCGGGTTGTCGCTAGCGGCCGACAATGAGCAGTTCTTC. Amino acid sequence: CASGFGLSLAADNEQFF. The rearrangement uses TRBV5-4 and TRBJ2-1, with TRBD2 matching 7 bases. In germline, CDR1 is SGHNT, CDR2 YYREEE (reference sequence). The CDR3 is 17 amino acids.

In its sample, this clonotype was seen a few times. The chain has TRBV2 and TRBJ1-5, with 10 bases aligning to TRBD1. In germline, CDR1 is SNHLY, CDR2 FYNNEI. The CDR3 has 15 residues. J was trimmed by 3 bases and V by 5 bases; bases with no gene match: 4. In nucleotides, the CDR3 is TGTGCCAGCAGTCCCGGGACAGGGGCCAATCAGCCCCAGCATTTT. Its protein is CASSPGTGANQPQHF.

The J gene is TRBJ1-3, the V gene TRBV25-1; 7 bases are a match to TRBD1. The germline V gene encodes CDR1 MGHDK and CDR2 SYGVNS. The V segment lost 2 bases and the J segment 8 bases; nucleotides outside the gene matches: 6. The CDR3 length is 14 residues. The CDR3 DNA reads TGTGCCAGCAGTGAACGAGGGGGCGCGGACACCATATATTTT. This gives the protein CASSERGGADTIYF.

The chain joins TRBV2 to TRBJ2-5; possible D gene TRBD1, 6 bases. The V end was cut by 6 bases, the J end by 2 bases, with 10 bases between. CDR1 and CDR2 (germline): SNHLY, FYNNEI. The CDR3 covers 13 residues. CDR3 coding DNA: TGTGCCAGCAGGAGGACAGAACAAGAGACCCAGTACTTC. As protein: CASRRTEQETQYF. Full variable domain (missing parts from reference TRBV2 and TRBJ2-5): EPEVTQTPSHQVTQMGQEVILRCVPISNHLYFYWYRQILGQKVEFLVSFYNNEISEKSEIFDDQFSVERPDGSNFTLKIRSTKLEDSAMYFCASRRTEQETQYFGPGTRLLVL.

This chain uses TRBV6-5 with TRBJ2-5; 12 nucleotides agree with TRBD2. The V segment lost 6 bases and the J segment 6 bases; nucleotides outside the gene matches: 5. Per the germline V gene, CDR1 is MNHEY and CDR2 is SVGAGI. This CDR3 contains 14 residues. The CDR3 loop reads CASRGLAGSKTQYF. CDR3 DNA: TGTGCCAGCAGAGGACTAGCGGGGTCGAAGACCCAGTACTTC.

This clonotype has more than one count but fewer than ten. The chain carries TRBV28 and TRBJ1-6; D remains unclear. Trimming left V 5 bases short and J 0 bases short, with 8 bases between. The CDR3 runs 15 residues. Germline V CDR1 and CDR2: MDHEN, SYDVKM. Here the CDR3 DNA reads TGTGCCAGCAGTGGGTTCAGCTCCTATAATTCACCCCTCCACTTT. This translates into CASSGFSSYNSPLHF. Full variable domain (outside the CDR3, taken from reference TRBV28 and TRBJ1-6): DVKVTQSSRYLVKRTGEKVFLECVQDMDHENMFWYRQDPGLGLRLIYFSYDVKMKEKGDIPEGYSVSREKKERFSLILESASTNQTSMYLCASSGFSSYNSPLHFGNGTRLTVT.

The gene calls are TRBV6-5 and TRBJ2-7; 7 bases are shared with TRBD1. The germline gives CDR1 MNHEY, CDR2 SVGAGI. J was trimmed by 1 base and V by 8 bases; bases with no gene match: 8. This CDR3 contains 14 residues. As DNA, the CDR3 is TGTGCCAGCTGGCCTTACAGGGGATCCTACGAGCAGTACTTC. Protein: CASWPYRGSYEQYF.

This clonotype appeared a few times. Here the CDR3 DNA reads TGTGCCAGCACAGACTATGTTGAAGCTTTCTTT. Translating it yields CASTDYVEAFF. V usage is TRBV2 and J usage is TRBJ1-1; no clear D gene. Looked up from germline, CDR1 is SNHLY and CDR2 is FYNNEI. Trimming took off 7 bases at V and 7 bases at J, with 10 bases between the two ends. This CDR3 is built from 11 residues.

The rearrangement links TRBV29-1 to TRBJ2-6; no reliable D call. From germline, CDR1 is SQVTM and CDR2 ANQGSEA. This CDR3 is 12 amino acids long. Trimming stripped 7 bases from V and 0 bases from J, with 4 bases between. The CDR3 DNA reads TGCAGCGGCTTCTCTGGGGCCAACGTCCTGACTTTC. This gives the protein CSGFSGANVLTF. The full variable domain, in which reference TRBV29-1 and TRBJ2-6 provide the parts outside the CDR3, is SAVISQKPSRDICQRGTSLTIQCQVDSQVTMMFWYRQQPGQSLTLIATANQGSEATYESGFVIDKFPISRPNLTFSTLTVSNMSPEDSSIYLCSGFSGANVLTFGAGSRLTVL.

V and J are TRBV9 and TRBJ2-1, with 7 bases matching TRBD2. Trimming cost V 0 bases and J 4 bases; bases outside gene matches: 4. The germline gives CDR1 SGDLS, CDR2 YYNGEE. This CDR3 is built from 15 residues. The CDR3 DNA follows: TGTGCCAGCAGCGTAGGGGGGGGAGGGTACAATGAGCAGTTCTTC. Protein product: CASSVGGGGYNEQFF.

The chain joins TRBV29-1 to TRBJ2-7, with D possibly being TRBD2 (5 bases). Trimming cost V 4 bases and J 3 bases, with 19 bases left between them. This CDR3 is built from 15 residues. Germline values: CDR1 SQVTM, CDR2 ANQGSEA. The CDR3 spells CSVATRPGSLYEQYF. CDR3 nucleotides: TGCAGCGTTGCCACTCGACCGGGGTCCCTCTACGAGCAGTACTTC.

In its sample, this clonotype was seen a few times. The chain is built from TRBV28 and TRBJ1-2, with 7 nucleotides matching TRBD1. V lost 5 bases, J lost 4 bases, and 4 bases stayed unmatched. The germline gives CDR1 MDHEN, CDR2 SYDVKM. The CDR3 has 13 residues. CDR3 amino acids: CASSPTGAYGYTF. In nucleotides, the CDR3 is TGTGCCAGCAGTCCCACAGGGGCCTATGGCTACACCTTC.